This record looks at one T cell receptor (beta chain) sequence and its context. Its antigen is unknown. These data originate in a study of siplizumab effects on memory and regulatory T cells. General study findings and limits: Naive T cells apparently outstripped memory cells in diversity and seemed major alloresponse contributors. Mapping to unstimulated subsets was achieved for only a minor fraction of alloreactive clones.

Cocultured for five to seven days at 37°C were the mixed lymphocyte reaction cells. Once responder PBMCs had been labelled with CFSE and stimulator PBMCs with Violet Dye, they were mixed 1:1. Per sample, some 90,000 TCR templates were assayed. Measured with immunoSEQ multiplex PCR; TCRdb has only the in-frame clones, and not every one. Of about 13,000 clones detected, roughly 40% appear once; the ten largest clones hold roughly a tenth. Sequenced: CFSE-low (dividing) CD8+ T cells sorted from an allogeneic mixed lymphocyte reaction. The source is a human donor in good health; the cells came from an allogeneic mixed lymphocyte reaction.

The CDR3 DNA is TGTGCCAGCAGTGCCTTCTCTGGGGCCAACGTCCTGACTTTC. Protein: CASSAFSGANVLTF. The chain has TRBV6-6 and TRBJ2-6; D is unclear. Germline CDR1 reads MNHNY; CDR2 reads SVGAGI (reference sequence). Trimming removed 5 bases from V and 0 bases from J, with 5 bases in between. The CDR3 has 14 residues.